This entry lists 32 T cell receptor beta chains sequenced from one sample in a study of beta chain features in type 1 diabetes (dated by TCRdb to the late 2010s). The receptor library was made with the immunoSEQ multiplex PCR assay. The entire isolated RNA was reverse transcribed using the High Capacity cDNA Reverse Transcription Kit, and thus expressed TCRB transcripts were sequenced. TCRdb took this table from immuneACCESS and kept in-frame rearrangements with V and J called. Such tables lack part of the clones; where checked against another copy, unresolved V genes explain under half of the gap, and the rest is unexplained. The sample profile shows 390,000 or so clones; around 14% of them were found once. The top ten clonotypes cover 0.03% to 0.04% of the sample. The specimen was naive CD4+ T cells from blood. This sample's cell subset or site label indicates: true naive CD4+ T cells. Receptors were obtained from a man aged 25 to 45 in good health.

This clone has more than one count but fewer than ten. In DNA form, the CDR3 reads TGTGCCAGCAGCTTACCCAACAATGAGCAGTTCTTC. Encoded protein: CASSLPNNEQFF. The chain employs TRBV7-6 and TRBJ2-1; D unclear. Trimming cost V 2 bases and J 5 bases, with 4 bases left between them. CDR1 is SGHVS and CDR2 is FNYEAQ in the germline V gene. The CDR3 loop spans 12 amino acids.

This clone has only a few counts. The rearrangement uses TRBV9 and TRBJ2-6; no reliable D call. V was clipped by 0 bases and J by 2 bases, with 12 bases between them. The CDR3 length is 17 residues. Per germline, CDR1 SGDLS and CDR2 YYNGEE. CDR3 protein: CASSVATEVAGANVLTF. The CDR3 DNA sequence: TGTGCCAGCAGCGTAGCTACTGAGGTAGCTGGGGCCAACGTCCTGACTTTC.

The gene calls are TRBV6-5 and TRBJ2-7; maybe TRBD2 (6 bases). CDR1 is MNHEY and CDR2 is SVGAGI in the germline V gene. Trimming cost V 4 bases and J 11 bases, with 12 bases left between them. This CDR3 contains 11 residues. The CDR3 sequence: CASSSGREEYF. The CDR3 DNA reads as TGTGCCAGCAGTTCAGGCAGGGAGGAGTACTTC.

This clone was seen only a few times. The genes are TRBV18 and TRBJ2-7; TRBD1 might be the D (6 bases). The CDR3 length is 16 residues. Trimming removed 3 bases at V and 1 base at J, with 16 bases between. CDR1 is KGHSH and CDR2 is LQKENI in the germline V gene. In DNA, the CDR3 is TGTGCCAGCTCACCCCCCGGACAGTTCAAGTCCTACGAGCAGTACTTC. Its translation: CASSPPGQFKSYEQYF. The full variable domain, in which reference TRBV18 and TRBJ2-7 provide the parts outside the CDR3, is NAGVMQNPRHLVRRRGQEARLRCSPMKGHSHVYWYRQLPEEGLKFMVYLQKENIIDESGMPKERFSAEFPKEGPSILRIQQVVRGDSAAYFCASSPPGQFKSYEQYFGPGTRLTVT.

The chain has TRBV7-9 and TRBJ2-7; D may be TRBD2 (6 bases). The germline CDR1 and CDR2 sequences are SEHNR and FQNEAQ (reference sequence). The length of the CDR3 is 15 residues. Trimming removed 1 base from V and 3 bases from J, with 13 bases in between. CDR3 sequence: CASSLGRGALYEQYF. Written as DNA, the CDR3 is TGTGCCAGCAGCTTAGGGCGGGGCGCTCTCTACGAGCAGTACTTC.

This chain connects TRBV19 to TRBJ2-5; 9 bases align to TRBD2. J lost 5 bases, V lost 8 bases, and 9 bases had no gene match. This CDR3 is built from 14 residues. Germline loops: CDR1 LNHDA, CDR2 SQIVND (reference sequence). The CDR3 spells CASASGDMLETQYF. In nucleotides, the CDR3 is TGTGCCAGTGCTAGCGGGGACATGCTGGAGACCCAGTACTTC.

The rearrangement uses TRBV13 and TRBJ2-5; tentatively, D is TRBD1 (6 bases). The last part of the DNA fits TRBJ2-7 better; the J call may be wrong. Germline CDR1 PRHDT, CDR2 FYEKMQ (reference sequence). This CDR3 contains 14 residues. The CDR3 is CASSPRNNRDEQYF. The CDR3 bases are TGTGCCAGCAGCCCTCGCAATAACAGGGACGAGCAGTACTTC.

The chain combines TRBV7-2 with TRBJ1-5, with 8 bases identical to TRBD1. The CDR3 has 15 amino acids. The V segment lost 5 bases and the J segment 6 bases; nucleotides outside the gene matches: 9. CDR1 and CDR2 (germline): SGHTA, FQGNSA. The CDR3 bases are TGTGCCAGCAGCACTCGACAGGGGTCAGGTCAGCCCCAGCATTTT. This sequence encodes CASSTRQGSGQPQHF.

This CDR3 reads CASSATSGGRSQFF. DNA for the CDR3: TGTGCCAGCAGCGCGACTAGCGGGGGGAGGTCCCAGTTCTTC. The chain joins TRBV9 to TRBJ2-1; the match to TRBD2 covers 13 bases. The trim removed 3 bases at V and 13 bases at J, leaving 7 bases unmatched. CDR1 is SGDLS, CDR2 YYNGEE, per germline. CDR3 length equals 14 residues. Based on the CDR3 plus reference TRBV9 and TRBJ2-1, the full variable domain is DSGVTQTPKHLITATGQRVTLRCSPRSGDLSVYWYQQSLDQGLQFLIQYYNGEERAKGNILERFSAQQFPDLHSELNLSSLELGDSALYFCASSATSGGRSQFFGPGTRLTVL.

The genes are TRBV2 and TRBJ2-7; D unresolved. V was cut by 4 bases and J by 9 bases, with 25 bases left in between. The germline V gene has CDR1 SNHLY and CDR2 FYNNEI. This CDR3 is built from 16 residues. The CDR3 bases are TGTGCCAGCAGTGCTACAGTGGATCTTCCATTAGGTGGGCAGTACGTC. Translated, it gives CASSATVDLPLGGQYV.

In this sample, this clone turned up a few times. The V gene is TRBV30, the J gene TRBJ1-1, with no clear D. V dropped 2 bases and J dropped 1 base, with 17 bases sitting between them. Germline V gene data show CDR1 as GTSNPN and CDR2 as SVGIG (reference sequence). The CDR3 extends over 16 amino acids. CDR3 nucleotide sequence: TGTGCCTGGAGTAACCCACCCCCGAGGAAGAACACTGAAGCTTTCTTT. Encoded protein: CAWSNPPPRKNTEAFF.

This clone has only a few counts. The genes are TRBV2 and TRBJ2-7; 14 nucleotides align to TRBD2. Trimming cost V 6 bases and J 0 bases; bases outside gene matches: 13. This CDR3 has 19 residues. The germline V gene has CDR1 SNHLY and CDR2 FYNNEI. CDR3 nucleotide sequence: TGTGCCAGCAGCGAAACTCCCGGACTAGCGGGAGGACACTCCTACGAGCAGTACGTC. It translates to CASSETPGLAGGHSYEQYV.

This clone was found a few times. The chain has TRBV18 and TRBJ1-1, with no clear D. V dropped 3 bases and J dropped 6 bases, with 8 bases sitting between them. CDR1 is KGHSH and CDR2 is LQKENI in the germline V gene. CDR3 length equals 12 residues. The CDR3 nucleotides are TGTGCCAGCTCACCTAGTGGGGCTGAAGCTTTCTTT. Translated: CASSPSGAEAFF.

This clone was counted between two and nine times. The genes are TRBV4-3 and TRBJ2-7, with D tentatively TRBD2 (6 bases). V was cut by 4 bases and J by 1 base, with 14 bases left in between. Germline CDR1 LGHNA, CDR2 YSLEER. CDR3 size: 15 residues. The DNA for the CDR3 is TGCGCCAGCAGCCGTTTTAGCGGCTATTCCTACGAGCAGTACTTC. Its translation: CASSRFSGYSYEQYF.

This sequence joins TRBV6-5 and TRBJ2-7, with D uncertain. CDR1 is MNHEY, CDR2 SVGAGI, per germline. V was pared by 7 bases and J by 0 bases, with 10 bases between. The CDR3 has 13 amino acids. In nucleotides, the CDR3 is TGTGCCAGCAAAGGACCCAACTCCTACGAGCAGTACGTC. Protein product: CASKGPNSYEQYV.

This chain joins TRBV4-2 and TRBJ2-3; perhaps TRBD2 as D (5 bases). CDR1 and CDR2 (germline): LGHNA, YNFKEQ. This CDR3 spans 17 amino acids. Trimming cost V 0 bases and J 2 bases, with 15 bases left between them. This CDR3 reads CASSQELERTPTDTQYF. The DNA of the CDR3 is TGTGCCAGCAGCCAAGAACTGGAGCGGACGCCCACAGATACGCAGTATTTT.

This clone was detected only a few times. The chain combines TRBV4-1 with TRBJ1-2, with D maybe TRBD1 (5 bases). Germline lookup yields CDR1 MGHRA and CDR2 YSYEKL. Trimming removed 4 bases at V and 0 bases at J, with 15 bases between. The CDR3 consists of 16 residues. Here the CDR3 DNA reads TGCGCCAGCAGCCTTACTCCGGGACTTCCTAACTATGGCTACACCTTC. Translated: CASSLTPGLPNYGYTF.

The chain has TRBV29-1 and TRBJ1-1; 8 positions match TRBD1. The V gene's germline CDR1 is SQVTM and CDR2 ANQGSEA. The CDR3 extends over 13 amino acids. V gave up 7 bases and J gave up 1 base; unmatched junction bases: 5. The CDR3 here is CSAVDRANTEAFF. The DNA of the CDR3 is TGCAGCGCTGTGGACAGGGCGAACACTGAAGCTTTCTTT.

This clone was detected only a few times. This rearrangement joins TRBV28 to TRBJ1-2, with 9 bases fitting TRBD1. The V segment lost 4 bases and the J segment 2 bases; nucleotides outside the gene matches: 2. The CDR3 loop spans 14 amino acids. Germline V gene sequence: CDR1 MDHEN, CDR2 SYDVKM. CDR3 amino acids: CASSSGTGNYGYTF. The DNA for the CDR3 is TGTGCCAGCAGTTCCGGGACAGGGAACTATGGCTACACCTTC.

The DNA of the CDR3 is TGTGCCAGCAGCCAGGAAAGGGGTTTCTCTGAAGCTTTCTTT. Its protein is CASSQERGFSEAFF. The V gene is TRBV14, the J gene TRBJ1-1, with a possible D match to TRBD1 (5 bases). The V gene's germline CDR1 is SGHDN and CDR2 FVKESK. Trimming removed 3 bases from V and 6 bases from J, with 14 bases in between. The CDR3 has 14 residues.

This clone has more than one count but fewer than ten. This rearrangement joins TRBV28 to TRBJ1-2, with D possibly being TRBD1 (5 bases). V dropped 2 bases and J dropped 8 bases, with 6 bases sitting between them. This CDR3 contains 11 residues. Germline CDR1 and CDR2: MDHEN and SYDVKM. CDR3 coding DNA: TGTGCCAGCAGTTTAAGGGGAGGCTACACCTTC. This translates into CASSLRGGYTF.

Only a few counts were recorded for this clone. CDR3 in amino acids: CASSGQTGGYTF. The CDR3 DNA sequence: TGTGCCAGCAGCGGACAGACAGGCGGCTACACCTTC. J is TRBJ1-2 and V is TRBV9; D possibly corresponds to TRBD1 (6 bases). Germline CDR1 SGDLS, CDR2 YYNGEE. The V gene lost 3 bases and the J gene lost 8 bases, with 11 bases spanning the gap. The CDR3 length is 12 residues.

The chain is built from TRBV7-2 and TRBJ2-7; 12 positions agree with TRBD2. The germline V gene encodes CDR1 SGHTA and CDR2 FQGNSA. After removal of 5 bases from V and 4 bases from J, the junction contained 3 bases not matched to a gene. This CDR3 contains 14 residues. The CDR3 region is CASSRLAGGYEQYF. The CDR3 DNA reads TGTGCCAGCAGCCGCCTAGCGGGGGGGTACGAGCAGTACTTC.

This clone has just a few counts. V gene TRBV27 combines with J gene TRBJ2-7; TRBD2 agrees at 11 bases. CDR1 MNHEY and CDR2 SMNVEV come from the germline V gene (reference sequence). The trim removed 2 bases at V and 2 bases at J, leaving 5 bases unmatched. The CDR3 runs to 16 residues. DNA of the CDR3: TGTGCCAGCAGTTTACTAGCGGGAGGAGTGCCCTACGAGCAGTACGTC. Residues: CASSLLAGGVPYEQYV.

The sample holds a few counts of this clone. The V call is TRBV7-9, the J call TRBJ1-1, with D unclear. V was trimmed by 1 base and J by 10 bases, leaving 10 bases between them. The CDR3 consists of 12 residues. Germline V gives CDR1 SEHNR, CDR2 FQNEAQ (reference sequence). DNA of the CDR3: TGTGCCAGCAGCTTAGACGTCCTTGGAGCTTTCTTT. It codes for CASSLDVLGAFF.

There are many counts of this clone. This CDR3 is CASRTGIGYTF. Here the CDR3 DNA reads TGTGCCAGCAGGACTGGCATTGGCTACACCTTC. The rearrangement joins TRBV7-9 to TRBJ1-2, with unresolved D. Trimming pared 6 bases from V and 7 bases from J, leaving 9 bases between. The CDR3 has 11 residues. The germline V gene encodes CDR1 SEHNR and CDR2 FQNEAQ (reference sequence).

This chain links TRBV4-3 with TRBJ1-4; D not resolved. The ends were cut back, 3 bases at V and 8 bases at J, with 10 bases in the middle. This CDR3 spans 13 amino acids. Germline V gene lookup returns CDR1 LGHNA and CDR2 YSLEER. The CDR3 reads CASSQGRHEKLFF. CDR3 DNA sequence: TGCGCCAGCAGCCAGGGCAGACACGAAAAACTGTTTTTT.

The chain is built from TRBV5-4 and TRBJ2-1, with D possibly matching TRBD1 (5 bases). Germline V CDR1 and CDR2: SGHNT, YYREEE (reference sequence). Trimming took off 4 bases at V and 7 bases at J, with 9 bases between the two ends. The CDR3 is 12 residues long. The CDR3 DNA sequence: TGTGCCAGCAGCCAACCAGGGAATGAGCAGTTCTTC. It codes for CASSQPGNEQFF.

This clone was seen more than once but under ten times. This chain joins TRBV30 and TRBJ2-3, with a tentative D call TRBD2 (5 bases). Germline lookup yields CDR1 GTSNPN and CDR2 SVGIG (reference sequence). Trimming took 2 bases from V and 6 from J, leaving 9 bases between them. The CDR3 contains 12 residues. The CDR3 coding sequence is TGTGCCTGGAGTCGGGGTCGGGATACGCAGTATTTT. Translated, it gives CAWSRGRDTQYF.

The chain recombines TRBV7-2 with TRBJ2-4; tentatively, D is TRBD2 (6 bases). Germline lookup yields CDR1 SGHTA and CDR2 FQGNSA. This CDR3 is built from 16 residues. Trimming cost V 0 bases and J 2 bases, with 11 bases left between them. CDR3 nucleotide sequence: TGTGCCAGCAGCTTAGCGGGGGGTGTCTCCAAAAACATTCAGTACTTC. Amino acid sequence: CASSLAGGVSKNIQYF.

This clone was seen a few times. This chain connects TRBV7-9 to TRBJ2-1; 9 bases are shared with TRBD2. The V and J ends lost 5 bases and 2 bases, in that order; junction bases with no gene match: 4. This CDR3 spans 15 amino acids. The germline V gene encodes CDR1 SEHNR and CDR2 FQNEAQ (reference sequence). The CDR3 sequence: CASSVLAGPYNEQFF. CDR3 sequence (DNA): TGTGCCAGCAGCGTTCTAGCGGGGCCCTACAATGAGCAGTTCTTC.

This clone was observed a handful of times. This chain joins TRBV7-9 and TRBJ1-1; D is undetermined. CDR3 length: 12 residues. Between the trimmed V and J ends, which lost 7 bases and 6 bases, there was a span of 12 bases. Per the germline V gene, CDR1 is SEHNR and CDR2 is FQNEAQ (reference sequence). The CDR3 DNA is TGTGCCAGCAACGGGAGGTCACCTGAAGCTTTCTTT. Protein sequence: CASNGRSPEAFF.